Presented here are 13 T cell receptor beta chains from one specimen sequenced in a study of human T cells and chemical hapten exposure. The time point is: patch test 2, 6 weeks after DPC sensitization. The treatment denotes: therapeutic diphenylcyclopropenone sensitization with weekly scalp DPC. TCRdb called the RACE reads again in MiXCR, with one record for every CDR3 protein. The sample records 75,000 to 90,000 distinct CDR3 sequences, roughly a tenth being singletons. Source: whole blood, taken in connection with sensitization to the hapten diphenylcyclopropenone (DPC). These receptor sequences come from a woman aged 45 to 65 with alopecia areata. Some clones in this sample may be carry-over from other donors' samples.

This clonotype showed up many times. The chain combines TRBV5-5 with TRBJ2-3; D assignment may be TRBD1 or TRBD2 (5 bases each). This CDR3 region has 15 residues. Trimming shortened V by 1 base and J by 0 bases, and 9 bases separated the two germline ends. Germline V gene sequence: CDR1 SGHKS, CDR2 YYEKEE (reference sequence). CDR3 DNA sequence: TGTGCCAGCAGCTTGAGGGACGTAAGCACAGATACGCAGTATTTT. Translated: CASSLRDVSTDTQYF.

The V call is TRBV29-1, the J call TRBJ2-2, with a weak D call TRBD1 (6 bases). Deletions cut 6 bases from V and 5 bases from J, with 10 bases between. Germline lookup yields CDR1 SQVTM and CDR2 ANQGSEA. This CDR3 has 12 amino acids. The CDR3 reads CSVLTGTGELFF. CDR3 coding DNA: TGCAGCGTCCTAACAGGGACCGGGGAGCTGTTTTTT.

This clonotype occurred once. A single base separates this from a much larger clone, so it may be a read error. The V and J genes are TRBV12-3 or TRBV12-4 and TRBJ2-3; no firm D call. Trimming removed 2 bases at V and 6 bases at J, with 9 bases between. The CDR3 runs to 13 residues. In nucleotides, the CDR3 is TGTGCCAGCAGTTTAAGGTCTTCGGATACGCAGTATTTT. This codes for CASSLRSSDTQYF.

Only a few counts were recorded for this clonotype. CDR3 in DNA: TGTGCCAGCAGTGAAGTTTTCTGGGACTCCTACGAGCAGTACTTC. Translated: CASSEVFWDSYEQYF. The V call is TRBV6-1, the J call TRBJ2-7; D remains unclear. Germline V CDR1 and CDR2: MNHNS, SASEGT. The CDR3 is 15 amino acids. V was trimmed by 1 base and J by 0 bases, leaving 10 bases between them.

This clonotype has a handful of counts. The chain links TRBV6-2 or TRBV6-3 to TRBJ2-1, with TRBD1 matching over 7 bases. Germline CDR1 and CDR2: MNHEY and SVGEGT. The CDR3 has 15 amino acids. V lost 6 bases and J lost 2; bases outside the gene matches: 7. CDR3 nucleotide sequence: TGTGCCAGCAGGGGGACAGTGGGGGCCTACAATGAGCAGTTCTTC. Protein: CASRGTVGAYNEQFF.

The genes are TRBV7-2 and TRBJ2-7, with unresolved D. The CDR3 loop spans 14 amino acids. Germline CDR1 SGHTA, CDR2 FQGNSA. Trimming left V 5 bases short and J 1 base short, with 12 bases between. Here the CDR3 reads CASSPRLGSYEQYF. The DNA of the CDR3 is TGTGCCAGCAGCCCCCGCCTGGGGTCCTACGAGCAGTACTTC. The full variable domain, rest sourced from reference TRBV7-2 and TRBJ2-7, is GAGVSQSPSNKVTEKGKDVELRCDPISGHTALYWYRQSLGQGLEFLIYFQGNSAPDKSGLPSDRFSAERTGGSVSTLTIQRTQQEDSAVYLCASSPRLGSYEQYFGPGTRLTVT.

The chain employs TRBV20-1 and TRBJ1-6; no firm D call. Trimming removed 1 base from V and 5 bases from J, with 6 bases in between. The CDR3 is 13 residues long. Germline V gene lookup returns CDR1 DFQATT and CDR2 SNEGSKA (reference sequence). The CDR3 DNA reads as TGCAGTGCTAGAGGCAGGAATAATTCACCCCTCCACTTT. Amino acid sequence: CSARGRNNSPLHF.

This clonotype was recorded many times. This chain links TRBV6-2 or TRBV6-3 with TRBJ2-7, with 8 bases matching TRBD1. The CDR3 consists of 13 residues. The germline V gene has CDR1 MNHEY and CDR2 SVGEGT. V lost 7 bases and J lost 6; bases outside the gene matches: 8. In DNA form, the CDR3 reads TGTGCCAGCACCGAGGCAGGGGGCGGCGAGCAGTACTTC. Protein sequence: CASTEAGGGEQYF.

This clonotype was seen repeatedly, ten times or more. The chain joins TRBV29-1 to TRBJ2-3; D possibly corresponds to TRBD1 (6 bases). V lost 7 bases and J lost 5, with 19 bases in between. The CDR3 spans 14 residues. Germline values: CDR1 SQVTM, CDR2 ANQGSEA. DNA for the CDR3: TGCAGCGCTCACCGGCAGGGGCCTGGAGATACGCAGTATTTT. Translated, it gives CSAHRQGPGDTQYF.

The gene calls are TRBV4-3 and TRBJ2-2; TRBD2 is a possible D gene (5 bases). Germline assignment: CDR1 LGHNA and CDR2 YSLEER. The CDR3 totals 15 residues. Trimming left V 0 bases short and J 4 bases short, with 9 bases between. CDR3 nucleotides: TGCGCCAGCAGCCAAGAACCGGGGTCCACCGGGGAGCTGTTTTTT. Translation gives CASSQEPGSTGELFF.

This clonotype was seen ten or more times. The V call is TRBV5-5, the J call TRBJ1-4, with D hard to call. Trimming took 4 bases from V and 12 from J, leaving 19 bases between them. CDR3 length: 14 amino acids. Germline CDR1 is SGHKS and CDR2 is YYEKEE (reference sequence). The CDR3 DNA sequence: TGTGCCAGCAGCCTTGGTCAGGCCTCGGAGGAACTGTTTTTT. Its protein product is CASSLGQASEELFF.

The rearrangement uses TRBV7-8 and TRBJ2-7; maybe TRBD2 (7 bases). Germline values: CDR1 SGHVS, CDR2 FQNEAQ. The CDR3 has 16 residues. V lost 5 bases and J 6 bases, leaving 23 bases between the germline ends. DNA of the CDR3: TGTGCCAGCAGCATAATAGGCGGGGCAGGGGAGGGCGAGCAGTACTTC. It is translated as CASSIIGGAGEGEQYF. The entire variable domain, with the rest obtained from reference TRBV7-8 and TRBJ2-7, is as follows: GAGVSQSPRYKVAKRGQDVALRCDPISGHVSLFWYQQALGQGPEFLTYFQNEAQLDKSGLPSDRFFAERPEGSVSTLKIQRTQQEDSAVYLCASSIIGGAGEGEQYFGPGTRLTVT.

This clonotype has ten or more counts. V gene TRBV7-6 combines with J gene TRBJ2-3, with unresolved D. Trimming left V 0 bases short and J 4 bases short, with 8 bases between. Germline-derived CDR1 and CDR2 are SGHVS and FNYEAQ. This CDR3 comprises 14 residues. In DNA, the CDR3 is TGTGCCAGCAGCTTAGCGGTTGGGGCAGATACGCAGTATTTT. It is translated as CASSLAVGADTQYF.